These 10 T cell receptor beta chains originate from one sample sequenced in a study of PD-L1 blockade in urothelial cancer. Clones were read by immunoSEQ multiplex PCR, and TCRdb kept only the in-frame ones, dropping some. The table shows roughly 52,000 clones, with more than 80% occurring only once. Stated time point: pretreatment peripheral blood. The specimen was PBMCs, collected around atezolizumab (anti-PD-L1) treatment. The receptors here all came from a man aged 45-65 years with urothelial cancer.

The chain couples TRBV5-5 to TRBJ2-7; D not certain. The V and J ends lost 4 bases and 2 bases respectively, with 10 bases between them. The CDR3 extends over 13 amino acids. Germline values: CDR1 SGHKS, CDR2 YYEKEE (reference sequence). CDR3: CASSLQLPYEQYF. DNA of the CDR3: TGTGCCAGCAGCCTACAGTTGCCCTACGAGCAGTACTTC.

V is TRBV5-1 and J is TRBJ2-3; 7 bases align to TRBD1. J gave up 2 bases and V 0 bases, and 6 bases lay outside the gene matches. Germline V gene sequence: CDR1 SGHRS, CDR2 YFSETQ. The CDR3 is made up of 16 amino acids. Here the CDR3 reads CASSLGTGAFTDTQYF. The CDR3 DNA follows: TGCGCCAGCAGCTTGGGGACAGGAGCATTCACAGATACGCAGTATTTT.

The genes are TRBV11-2 and TRBJ2-1, with TRBD2 matching over 13 bases. CDR1 is SGHAT and CDR2 is FQNNGV in the germline V gene. J gave up 9 bases and V 6 bases, and 8 bases lay outside the gene matches. There are 15 residues in the CDR3. The CDR3 DNA follows: TGTGCCAGCAGTCGGACTAGCGGGGGTCAGGGTGAGCAGTTCTTC. Translating gives CASSRTSGGQGEQFF.

The chain uses TRBV5-1 and TRBJ1-1; D is ambiguous. Trimming took off 4 bases at V and 7 bases at J, with 14 bases between the two ends. The germline V gene has CDR1 SGHRS and CDR2 YFSETQ. CDR3 length: 13 amino acids. CDR3: CASSGLGGNEAFF. For the CDR3, the DNA is TGCGCCAGCAGCGGTCTTGGCGGTAATGAAGCTTTCTTT.

CDR3 residues: CASREREGPDTQYF. The CDR3 DNA is TGTGCCAGCAGGGAGCGGGAGGGCCCAGATACGCAGTATTTT. The chain recombines TRBV14 with TRBJ2-3, with 10 bases lining up with TRBD2. The trim removed 6 bases at V and 4 bases at J, leaving 4 bases unmatched. Germline CDR1 SGHDN, CDR2 FVKESK. There are 14 residues in the CDR3.

The chain employs TRBV28 and TRBJ2-7; a possible D gene is TRBD1 (7 bases). The V gene lost 6 bases and the J gene lost 13 bases, with 22 bases spanning the gap. CDR1 is MDHEN, CDR2 SYDVKM, per germline. This CDR3 contains 13 residues. The CDR3 loop is CASRPPGEDRTYF. CDR3 bases: TGTGCCAGCAGACCCCCTGGGGAGGACAGGACCTACTTC.

By share, this clone counts as medium-sized. This chain uses TRBV7-9 with TRBJ2-7; 9 bases agree with TRBD1. V dropped 3 bases and J dropped 1; count of bases not matched to a gene: 10. Germline V lookup: CDR1 SEHNR, CDR2 FQNEAQ (reference sequence). This CDR3 is 17 amino acids long. In DNA form, the CDR3 reads TGTGCCAGCAGCTTTCCATCTACGGACAGGGGATCCTACGAGCAGTACTTC. Residues: CASSFPSTDRGSYEQYF.

CDR3 sequence: CASSVDIWETQYF. The CDR3 DNA reads as TGTGCCAGCAGTGTTGACATTTGGGAGACCCAGTACTTC. The rearrangement uses TRBV2 and TRBJ2-5; D ambiguous. Trimming left V 4 bases short and J 5 bases short, with 11 bases between. Germline assignment: CDR1 SNHLY and CDR2 FYNNEI. The CDR3 has 13 residues.

This sequence joins TRBV5-4 and TRBJ2-7, with D uncertain. CDR3 length: 14 amino acids. V was cut by 3 bases and J by 2 bases, with 12 bases left in between. Germline values: CDR1 SGHNT, CDR2 YYREEE (reference sequence). The CDR3 sequence: CASSSYGRTYEQYF. As DNA, the CDR3 is TGTGCCAGCAGCTCCTACGGCAGGACCTACGAGCAGTACTTC.

This clone showed up just once. The rearrangement links TRBV30 to TRBJ2-1; D may be TRBD2 (6 bases). The germline gives CDR1 GTSNPN, CDR2 SVGIG (reference sequence). CDR3 size: 17 residues. V was clipped by 0 bases and J by 3 bases, with 18 bases between them. CDR3 in amino acids: CAWSVPVTGGYYNEQFF. In nucleotides, the CDR3 is TGTGCCTGGAGTGTCCCTGTTACCGGGGGATACTACAATGAGCAGTTCTTC. Variable domain in full (rest from reference TRBV30 and TRBJ2-1): SQTIHQWPATLVQPVGSPLSLECTVEGTSNPNLYWYRQAAGRGLQLLFYSVGIGQISSEVPQNLSASRPQDRQFILSSKKLLLSDSGFYLCAWSVPVTGGYYNEQFFGPGTRLTVL.